This T cell receptor (beta chain) was found in a study of blood T cell repertoires in COVID-19 (dated by TCRdb to 2020 to 2022). Regarding the research as a whole: Samples from collaborators originated in the United States, Italy and Spain and spanned both the acute and convalescent phases of COVID-19. HLA class I and class II types, where available, came from metadata supplied by the sample provider rather than from assay-based typing. The dataset comprised deeply sampled blood TCRbeta repertoires from subjects exposed to, actively infected with, or recovered from COVID-19. The sample metadata nearly always contained a de-identified subject ID, COVID-19 status, age in years and sex. The material from the prospective study consisted of cDNA or gDNA derived from T cells, B-cell-depleted T cells, or PBMCs. The repertoires were released in a freely available public database meant as a resource for research on the immune response to SARS-CoV-2. Samples came from the ongoing ImmuneRACE study (first 160 participants) plus 1,254 subjects from 6 global collaborators. The research as a whole found: Clinical and demographic metadata were provided uncurated, with the amount varying by source and participant.

TCRbeta CDR3 regions were amplified from genomic DNA by means of the immunoSEQ Assay, a bias-controlled multiplex PCR. The authors' analysis ran thus. Within the assay, amplification of reference gene primers was used to estimate how many nucleated cells each sample contained. To quantify the absolute abundance of each unique TCRbeta CDR3 rearrangement, sequence reads were collapsed and filtered. For each sample, productive Simpson clonality was calculated as the square root of Simpson's diversity index across productive rearrangements. TCRdb took over this immuneACCESS table, retaining in-frame rearrangements with V and J assigned. Such tables are incomplete; in checked studies, under half of the missing clones stem from an unresolved V gene, and the remainder is unexplained. That table supplies the V and J calls and clone size; D and trimming were determined from the DNA. Across this sample there are some 160,000 clones, with 89% seen only once. The ten largest account for around 2.9% of the sample.

The CDR3 measures 15 amino acids from cysteine to phenylalanine. The kept DNA is CDR3 alone, 45 bases in frame from the first base. V is trimmed back by 0 bases and J by 8 bases, and the junction contains 6 bases that no gene match accounts for. CDR1 and CDR2 are drawn from the germline V gene: SGHTA, FQGTGA. Whole blood was collected in K2EDTA tubes by collaborating institutions according to the institutions' own protocols. For TCRbeta analysis, collaborators shipped samples in one of three forms: frozen whole blood, isolated PBMCs, or DNA extracted from either of those sample types. For this clone: This clone's antigen is unknown. Base qualities are not at hand, and no much larger clone is one base apart.

This receptor chain uses TRBV7-3 and TRBJ1-2, with 10 central nucleotides matching TRBD1. The receptor was isolated from a man between 60 and 75 years old with acute or convalescent COVID-19. Sample: peripheral blood. The CDR3 corresponds to CASSLTGTGERGYTF. The bases are TGTGCCAGCAGCTTAACCGGGACAGGGGAAAGGGGCTACACCTTC.